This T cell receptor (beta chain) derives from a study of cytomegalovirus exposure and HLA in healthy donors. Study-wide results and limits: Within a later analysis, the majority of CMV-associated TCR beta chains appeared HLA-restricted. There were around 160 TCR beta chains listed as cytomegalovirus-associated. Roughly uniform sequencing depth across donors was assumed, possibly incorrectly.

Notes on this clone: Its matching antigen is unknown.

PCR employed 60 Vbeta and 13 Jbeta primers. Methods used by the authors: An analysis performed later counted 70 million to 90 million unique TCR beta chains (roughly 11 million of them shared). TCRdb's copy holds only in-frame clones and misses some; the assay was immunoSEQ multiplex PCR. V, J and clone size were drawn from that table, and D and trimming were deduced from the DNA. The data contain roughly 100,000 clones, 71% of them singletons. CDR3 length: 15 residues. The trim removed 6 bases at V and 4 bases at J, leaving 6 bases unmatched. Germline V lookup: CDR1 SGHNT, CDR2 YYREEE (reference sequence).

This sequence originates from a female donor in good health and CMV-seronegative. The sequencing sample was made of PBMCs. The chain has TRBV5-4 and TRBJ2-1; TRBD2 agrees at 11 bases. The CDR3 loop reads CASTSGRSGYNEQFF. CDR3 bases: TGTGCCAGCACTAGCGGGAGGTCCGGGTACAATGAGCAGTTCTTC.